The next 28 T cell receptor beta chains were all read from a single sample in a study of T-cell reconstitution after alpha-beta-depleted transplantation in children. The TCRbeta library was prepared with unique molecular identifiers. TCRdb re-derived calls from the PCR reads in MiXCR, one entry per CDR3 protein. The table has hundreds of thousands of distinct CDR3 sequences, approximately 16% seen once; the top ten hold 0.85% to 1.3%. Sample: PBMCs from the stem cell graft donor, taken from the stem cell graft. The receptors come from a human donor who donated a stem cell graft to a child with acute myeloid leukemia.

This clonotype has ten or more counts. The rearrangement joins TRBV20-1 to TRBJ2-5; 7 nucleotides agree with TRBD2. V lost 6 bases, J lost 7 bases, and 5 bases stayed unmatched. CDR1 and CDR2 from the germline V gene are DFQATT and SNEGSKA (reference sequence). The CDR3 loop spans 11 amino acids. The CDR3 region is CSAPAGRTQYF. DNA for the CDR3: TGCAGTGCCCCAGCGGGACGGACCCAGTACTTC.

This clonotype turned up a few times. The chain joins TRBV7-2 to TRBJ1-6; D is ambiguous. The CDR3 loop spans 16 amino acids. The ends were cut back, 5 bases at V and 0 bases at J, with 11 bases in the middle. The germline V gene has CDR1 SGHTA and CDR2 FQGNSA. The CDR3 DNA is TGTGCCAGCAGCCCCCGACTCAGCTCCTATAATTCACCCCTCCACTTT. Protein sequence: CASSPRLSSYNSPLHF.

The V and J genes are TRBV7-2 and TRBJ2-3; a possible D gene is TRBD2 (6 bases). Germline-derived CDR1 and CDR2 are SGHTA and FQGNSA. The CDR3 covers 15 residues. The V end lost 4 bases, the J end lost 4 bases, and 15 bases lay between the germline ends. As DNA, the CDR3 is TGTGCCAGCAGCTCGCGACTAGTCGGCCCAGATACGCAGTATTTT. Protein: CASSSRLVGPDTQYF. Using reference TRBV7-2 and TRBJ2-3 for the parts outside the CDR3, the full variable domain is GAGVSQSPSNKVTEKGKDVELRCDPISGHTALYWYRQSLGQGLEFLIYFQGNSAPDKSGLPSDRFSAERTGGSVSTLTIQRTQQEDSAVYLCASSSRLVGPDTQYFGPGTRLTVL.

This clonotype was detected once. This rearrangement joins TRBV7-6 to TRBJ2-5; the match to TRBD2 covers 8 bases. Germline CDR1 SGHVS, CDR2 FNYEAQ. Trimming at V came to 6 bases and at J to 0 bases, leaving 9 bases not matched to a gene. The CDR3 has 16 amino acids. The chain's CDR3 is CASRLGVAGNQETQYF. The CDR3 DNA is TGTGCCAGCAGACTAGGGGTAGCGGGGAACCAAGAGACCCAGTACTTC. Together with reference TRBV7-6 and TRBJ2-5, the CDR3 gives the full variable domain: GAGVSQSPRYKVTKRGQDVALRCDPISGHVSLYWYRQALGQGPEFLTYFNYEAQQDKSGLPNDRFSAERPEGSISTLTIQRTEQRDSAMYRCASRLGVAGNQETQYFGPGTRLLVL.

This clonotype was counted ten times or more. The chain employs TRBV5-1 and TRBJ2-7; D is uncertain. From germline, CDR1 is SGHRS and CDR2 YFSETQ. CDR3 length: 14 amino acids. With 4 bases removed from V and 0 bases from J, the gap between germline ends came to 11 bases. The CDR3 is CASSPDGSSYEQYV. CDR3 nucleotides: TGCGCCAGCAGCCCGGACGGAAGCTCCTACGAGCAGTACGTC.

The CDR3 sequence: CASSLAGGPGGNEQFF. DNA for the CDR3: TGTGCCAGCAGTTTAGCGGGGGGTCCCGGGGGGAATGAGCAGTTCTTC. The chain combines TRBV12-3 or TRBV12-4 with TRBJ2-1; 7 positions agree with TRBD2. Losses at the gene ends were 0 bases for V and 7 bases for J; bases not matched to a gene: 9. The CDR3 is 16 amino acids.

This clonotype occurred many times. The chain recombines TRBV7-8 with TRBJ1-2; D remains unclear. V was pared by 1 base and J by 3 bases, with 9 bases between. Germline V gene sequence: CDR1 SGHVS, CDR2 FQNEAQ. The CDR3 has 14 residues. In nucleotides, the CDR3 is TGTGCCAGCAGCTTAGAGACCGGGGACTATGGCTACACCTTC. It codes for CASSLETGDYGYTF.

This clonotype appeared many times. The genes are TRBV20-1 and TRBJ2-7; D is ambiguous. Germline loops: CDR1 DFQATT, CDR2 SNEGSKA (reference sequence). The CDR3 has 12 residues. This chain's CDR3 is CSPTSIGYEQYF. CDR3 DNA sequence: TGCAGCCCCACATCCATTGGCTACGAGCAGTACTTC.

This clonotype has just one count. The chain is built from TRBV20-1 and TRBJ1-5, with TRBD1 identical over 9 bases. Germline CDR1 is DFQATT and CDR2 is SNEGSKA (reference sequence). The CDR3 runs 14 residues. Trimming took 5 bases from V and 4 from J; bases not matched to a gene: 6. CDR3 DNA: TGCAGTGCTCCTGACAGGGGGTGGAATCAGCCCCAGCATTTT. It translates to CSAPDRGWNQPQHF.

This clonotype has ten or more counts. V is TRBV7-9 and J is TRBJ2-1; D unresolved. The CDR3 has 13 residues. In germline, CDR1 is SEHNR, CDR2 FQNEAQ (reference sequence). Between the trimmed V and J ends, which lost 5 bases and 6 bases, there was a span of 11 bases. CDR3 region: CASSPSLGNEQFF. The CDR3 DNA is TGTGCCAGCAGCCCCTCCCTAGGCAATGAGCAGTTCTTC.

This clonotype was seen ten or more times. The rearrangement uses TRBV29-1 and TRBJ2-3; D is perhaps TRBD1 or TRBD2 (5 bases each). This CDR3 is built from 13 residues. The V gene lost 7 bases and the J gene lost 0 bases, with 11 bases spanning the gap. Germline CDR1 and CDR2: SQVTM and ANQGSEA. The CDR3 loop is CSEGSPSTDTQYF. The DNA for the CDR3 is TGCAGCGAGGGGAGCCCTAGCACAGATACGCAGTATTTT.

The rearrangement uses TRBV3-1 and TRBJ1-1; 9 nucleotides agree with TRBD1. The CDR3 is made up of 14 amino acids. With 4 bases clipped from V and 8 bases from J, the junction kept 8 bases outside the gene matches. The germline CDR1 and CDR2 sequences are LGHDT and YNNKEL (reference sequence). The chain's CDR3 is CASSPRTGVTEAFF. CDR3 nucleotides: TGTGCCAGCAGCCCCAGGACAGGGGTGACAGAAGCTTTCTTT. Complete variable domain (other parts from reference TRBV3-1 and TRBJ1-1): DTAVSQTPKYLVTQMGNDKSIKCEQNLGHDTMYWYKQDSKKFLKIMFSYNNKELIINETVPNRFSPKSPDKAHLNLHINSLELGDSAVYFCASSPRTGVTEAFFGQGTRLTVV.

There are many counts of this clonotype. V and J are TRBV20-1 and TRBJ2-5; TRBD1 matches at 7 bases. Germline trimming cut 6 bases from V and 1 base from J; bases unmatched to any gene: 14. The CDR3 length is 16 residues. Germline CDR1 is DFQATT and CDR2 is SNEGSKA (reference sequence). The DNA of the CDR3 is TGCAGTGCCCACTTCCGACAGGGTGGGATCCAAGAGACCCAGTACTTC. It translates to CSAHFRQGGIQETQYF.

The chain links TRBV9 to TRBJ2-3; D is unresolved. There are 13 residues in the CDR3. CDR1 is SGDLS and CDR2 is YYNGEE in the germline V gene. Trimming took off 3 bases at V and 4 bases at J, with 9 bases between the two ends. CDR3 residues: CASSAPRSDTQYF. The CDR3 coding sequence is TGTGCCAGCAGCGCCCCTAGATCAGATACGCAGTATTTT.

This clonotype has just a few counts. The chain employs TRBV12-3 or TRBV12-4 and TRBJ2-5; weak D call: TRBD2 (5 bases). The CDR3 is 16 amino acids. With 4 bases removed from V and 1 base from J, the gap between germline ends came to 16 bases. The CDR3 here is CASSYLAWSRQETQYF. CDR3 sequence (DNA): TGTGCCAGCAGTTATCTAGCATGGTCACGCCAAGAGACCCAGTACTTC.

The J gene is TRBJ1-3, the V gene TRBV30, with TRBD1 identical over 8 bases. V was pared by 3 bases and J by 4 bases, with 5 bases of the junction left unmatched. The CDR3 has 14 residues. Germline V gene lookup returns CDR1 GTSNPN and CDR2 SVGIG (reference sequence). CDR3 sequence (DNA): TGTGCCTGGAGGGCCAGGGGGCCCGGAAACACCATATATTTT. Translation: CAWRARGPGNTIYF.

This clonotype was detected only a few times. The gene calls are TRBV6-5 and TRBJ1-1, with D perhaps matching TRBD1 (5 bases). Between the trimmed V and J ends, which lost 2 bases and 4 bases, there was a span of 14 bases. The CDR3 runs to 15 residues. Germline loops: CDR1 MNHEY, CDR2 SVGAGI. The DNA of the CDR3 is TGTGCCAGCAGTTACGGTGGGGGAGGGGTCACTGAAGCTTTCTTT. It encodes CASSYGGGGVTEAFF.

CDR3 loop: CATSDDTGTSKDEQFF. The CDR3 DNA reads TGTGCCACCAGTGATGATACCGGGACGTCAAAGGATGAGCAGTTCTTC. The rearrangement links TRBV24-1 to TRBJ2-1, with D perhaps assigned TRBD1 or TRBD2 (5 bases each). Trimming took off 3 bases at V and 8 bases at J, with 19 bases between the two ends. This CDR3 region has 16 residues. Looked up from germline, CDR1 is KGHDR and CDR2 is SFDVKD.

At least ten counts were recorded for this clonotype. CDR3 coding DNA: TGCAGTGCTCTCGCGGACCTCCCTAATTCATTACCCCACTTT. Amino acids: CSALADLPNSLPHF. V usage is TRBV20-1 and J usage is TRBJ1-6, with D unclear. Germline loops: CDR1 DFQATT, CDR2 SNEGSKA (reference sequence). The CDR3 consists of 14 residues. V was trimmed by 5 bases and J by 18 bases, leaving 26 bases between them.

Concerning this clonotype: One base away lies a much larger clone, so this may be a sequencing read error. The genes are TRBV3-1 and TRBJ1-6; tentative D call: TRBD1 (5 bases). Germline CDR1 LGHDT, CDR2 YNNKEL (reference sequence). The V end lost 1 base, the J end lost 9 bases, and 7 bases lay between the germline ends. The CDR3 loop spans 13 amino acids. In DNA, the CDR3 is TGTGCCAGCAGCCAAGGGGGCGTTTCACCCCTCCACTTT. Its translation: CASSQGGVSPLHF.

The chain combines TRBV5-1 with TRBJ1-1; D remains ambiguous. The CDR3 totals 15 residues. CDR1 is SGHRS and CDR2 is YFSETQ in the germline V gene. V was shortened by 2 bases and J by 1 base, with 12 bases between the two germline ends. CDR3 residues: CASSFRSLGNTEAFF. As DNA, the CDR3 is TGCGCCAGCAGCTTTAGAAGTTTAGGGAACACTGAAGCTTTCTTT.

This chain links TRBV12-3 or TRBV12-4 with TRBJ2-3; 11 bases match TRBD1. V was pared by 6 bases and J by 3 bases, with 11 bases of the junction left unmatched. The CDR3 has 17 amino acids. CDR3 loop: CASSPPRTGGTTDTQYF. The CDR3 DNA reads as TGTGCCAGCAGCCCGCCCCGGACAGGGGGCACGACAGATACGCAGTATTTT.

This clonotype occurred many times. The chain carries TRBV24-1 and TRBJ2-2; D unclear. The CDR3 consists of 14 residues. Germline CDR1 reads KGHDR; CDR2 reads SFDVKD. V lost 8 bases and J lost 0, with 9 bases in between. The CDR3 protein is CATTEGSNTGELFF. The CDR3 coding sequence is TGTGCCACCACGGAAGGATCGAACACCGGGGAGCTGTTTTTT.

To note about this clonotype: This sequence may be a read error, since a much larger clone differs from it by one base. The chain recombines TRBV27 with TRBJ2-7, with D perhaps being TRBD1 or TRBD2 (6 bases each). From germline, CDR1 is MNHEY and CDR2 SMNVEV (reference sequence). The CDR3 contains 16 residues. Trimming cost V 0 bases and J 2 bases, with 14 bases left between them. The CDR3 DNA is TGTGCCAGCAGTTTATCGCTAGGGGGGCTAGCCTACGAGCAGTACTTC. It specifies CASSLSLGGLAYEQYF.

This clonotype was counted ten times or more. The chain combines TRBV6-1 with TRBJ2-3; tentatively, D is TRBD2 (7 bases). The CDR3 contains 14 residues. V lost 8 bases, J lost 6 bases, and 18 bases lay in between. Germline V CDR1 and CDR2: MNHNS, SASEGT. The CDR3 DNA is TGTGCCAGCGGGGGGGCGGACTTTGTGGATACGCAGTATTTT. It encodes CASGGADFVDTQYF.

A few counts support this clonotype. The chain recombines TRBV14 with TRBJ2-7, with TRBD1 matching 7 bases. V was clipped by 1 base and J by 2 bases; unmatched bases: 5. The CDR3 runs 15 residues. Germline V CDR1 and CDR2: SGHDN, FVKESK. CDR3 residues: CASSQVQGSPYEQYF. The CDR3 nucleotides read TGTGCCAGCAGCCAAGTACAGGGGAGTCCCTACGAGCAGTACTTC.

This clonotype was counted only a few times. The V call is TRBV9, the J call TRBJ2-5, with D possibly being TRBD2 (5 bases). This CDR3 spans 17 amino acids. Germline CDR1 SGDLS, CDR2 YYNGEE. Trimming took off 4 bases at V and 2 bases at J, with 21 bases between the two ends. The CDR3 DNA sequence: TGTGCCAGCAGCAGAGGTCTCATCGGGGTCGCACAAGAGACCCAGTACTTC. Its translation is CASSRGLIGVAQETQYF.

This clonotype was seen repeatedly, ten times or more. The CDR3 sequence is CASSFGTDYTF. DNA of the CDR3: TGCGCCAGCAGCTTTGGGACCGACTACACCTTC. The genes are TRBV5-1 and TRBJ1-2; possibly TRBD1 for D (5 bases). Germline lookup yields CDR1 SGHRS and CDR2 YFSETQ. The V gene lost 2 bases and the J gene lost 10 bases, with 9 bases spanning the gap. CDR3 length: 11 residues.